This TCR beta chain was found in a study of beta chain features in type 1 diabetes. Study results and limitations: In every one of the four CD4+ subsets, TCRB CDR3s were moderately but significantly shorter in Type 1 diabetes patients. Insertion counts at VDJ junctions were lower in type 1 diabetes patients, who also showed more deletions there.

Every isolated RNA sample was fully reverse transcribed, so sequencing captured expressed TCRB transcripts. Repertoires were generated with immunoSEQ multiplex PCR, while TCRdb's copy carries only in-frame clones and drops some. The sample shows 600,000 or so clones, over 13% of them seen only once. This clone was seen a few times. The antigen remains undetermined. The same CDR3 is also encoded by other DNA sequences in this sample. Heparinised blood was drawn once per donor, averaging roughly 0.11 L. The TCR comes from a man aged 18 to 29 with type 1 diabetes. Sequenced sample: naive CD4+ T cells from blood.

CDR3 sequence reads: CASSLVYNEQFF. The DNA of the CDR3 is TGCGCCAGCAGCTTGGTTTACAATGAGCAGTTCTTC. The rearrangement uses TRBV5-1 and TRBJ2-1, with D uncertain. Germline V lookup: CDR1 SGHRS, CDR2 YFSETQ. The length of the CDR3 is 12 residues. Trimming removed 0 bases from V and 4 bases from J, with 2 bases in between. Together with reference TRBV5-1 and TRBJ2-1, the CDR3 gives the full variable domain: KAGVTQTPRYLIKTRGQQVTLSCSPISGHRSVSWYQQTPGQGLQFLFEYFSETQRNKGNFPGRFSGRQFSNSRSEMNVSTLELGDSALYLCASSLVYNEQFFGPGTRLTVL.